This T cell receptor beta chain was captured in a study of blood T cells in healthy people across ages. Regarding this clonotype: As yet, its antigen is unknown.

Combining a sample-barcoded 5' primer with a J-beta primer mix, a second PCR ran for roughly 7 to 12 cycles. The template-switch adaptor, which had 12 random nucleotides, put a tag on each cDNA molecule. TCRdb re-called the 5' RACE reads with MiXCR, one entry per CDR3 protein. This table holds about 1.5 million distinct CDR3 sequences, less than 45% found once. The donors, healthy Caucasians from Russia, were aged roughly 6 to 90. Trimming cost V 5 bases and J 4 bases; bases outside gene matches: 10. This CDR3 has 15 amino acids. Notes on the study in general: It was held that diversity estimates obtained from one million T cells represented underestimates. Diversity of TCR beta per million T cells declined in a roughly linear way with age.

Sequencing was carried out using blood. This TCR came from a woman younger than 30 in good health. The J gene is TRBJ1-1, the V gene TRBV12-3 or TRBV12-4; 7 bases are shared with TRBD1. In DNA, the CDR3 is TGTGCCAGCAGTGCTAAAGGGACAGTCCCCACTGAAGCTTTCTTT. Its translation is CASSAKGTVPTEAFF.